Below are 4 T cell receptor beta chains sequenced from a single sample in a study of EBV T-cell therapy then PD-1 blockade in nasopharyngeal carcinoma. Profiling relied on immunoSEQ multiplex PCR, and the TCRdb table lists in-frame clones only, not all of them. The sample has tens of thousands of clones, about 86% seen once. Specified time point: 266 days after commencement of treatment, after nivolumab therapy. The treatment: AdE1-LMPpoly-expanded autologous EBV-specific T-cell therapy followed by anti-PD-1 nivolumab. These TCRs' antigens remain unknown. Sample: CD8+ T cells from blood, taken around day 270 from a patient whose treatment included autologous EBV-specific T cells and nivolumab. The source is a man aged 40-50 years with nasopharyngeal carcinoma.

This clone is a singleton in its sample. The rearrangement links TRBV27 to TRBJ1-1; 7 nucleotides align to TRBD1. The CDR3 has 15 amino acids. The ends lost 2 bases at V and 4 bases at J; junction bases unmatched: 7. CDR1 is MNHEY, CDR2 SMNVEV, per germline (reference sequence). CDR3 protein: CASSLRDSWFTEAFF. In DNA form, the CDR3 reads TGTGCCAGCAGTTTACGGGACAGTTGGTTCACTGAAGCTTTCTTT.

The chain carries TRBV11-3 and TRBJ2-2; unclear D gene. The CDR3 is 14 residues long. Looked up from germline, CDR1 is SGHNT and CDR2 is YENEEA. Trimming removed 1 base at V and 6 bases at J, with 9 bases between. The CDR3 DNA reads TGTGCCAGCAGCTTAGTCGTGGGGTCCGGGGAGCTGTTTTTT. Translated, it gives CASSLVVGSGELFF.

The CDR3 region is CASSLDVGGEKLFF. The CDR3 DNA sequence: TGTGCCAGCAGCTTAGATGTTGGCGGGGAAAAACTGTTTTTT. This chain links TRBV7-2 with TRBJ1-4; D remains ambiguous. Trimming took off 1 base at V and 8 bases at J, with 11 bases between the two ends. CDR1 and CDR2 from the germline V gene are SGHTA and FQGNSA. The CDR3 covers 14 residues. Full variable domain (outside the CDR3, taken from reference TRBV7-2 and TRBJ1-4): GAGVSQSPSNKVTEKGKDVELRCDPISGHTALYWYRQSLGQGLEFLIYFQGNSAPDKSGLPSDRFSAERTGGSVSTLTIQRTQQEDSAVYLCASSLDVGGEKLFFGSGTQLSVL.

The V and J genes are TRBV18 and TRBJ2-1; TRBD2 aligns across 8 bases. Germline V gene lookup returns CDR1 KGHSH and CDR2 LQKENI. The CDR3 runs to 16 residues. Trimming at V came to 6 bases and at J to 0 bases, leaving 7 bases not matched to a gene. The CDR3 loop is CASSRTGTSSYNEQFF. The CDR3 nucleotides read TGTGCCAGCTCCCGCACCGGGACTAGCTCCTACAATGAGCAGTTCTTC.